These 21 T cell receptor beta chains share one sample of origin, sequenced in a study of T cell responses to AZD1222 COVID-19 vaccine. TCRdb keeps only in-frame clones here, not all; method: immunoSEQ multiplex PCR. The data contain 80,000 to 100,000 clones, just over 85% of them seen just once; the ten biggest clones take up under 13%. The sample was peripheral blood, taken on day 0 of MenACWY control vaccination. These receptors were taken from an adult in good health.

The gene calls are TRBV28 and TRBJ1-5, with 10 bases identical to TRBD1. Trimming removed 6 bases from V and 7 bases from J; junction bases left unmatched: 6. Germline V gives CDR1 MDHEN, CDR2 SYDVKM. The length of the CDR3 is 14 residues. CDR3 coding DNA: TGTGCCAGCAGCTCCGGACAGGGGGGACAGCCCCAGCATTTT. Amino acid sequence: CASSSGQGGQPQHF.

The V gene is TRBV19, the J gene TRBJ2-2; D remains ambiguous. The CDR3 is 14 residues long. Germline CDR1 reads LNHDA; CDR2 reads SQIVND (reference sequence). V was trimmed by 3 bases and J by 0 bases, leaving 5 bases between them. This chain's CDR3 is CASSMGSNTGELFF. CDR3 nucleotide sequence: TGTGCCAGTAGTATGGGCTCGAACACCGGGGAGCTGTTTTTT.

This chain uses TRBV29-1 with TRBJ2-5; D could derive from TRBD1 or TRBD2 (5 bases each). The CDR3 consists of 13 residues. Looked up from germline, CDR1 is SQVTM and CDR2 is ANQGSEA. The germline V and J ends were trimmed by 4 bases and 1 base, with 10 bases remaining between them. CDR3 in amino acids: CSVGGGGQETQYF. CDR3 bases: TGCAGCGTTGGTGGGGGTGGCCAAGAGACCCAGTACTTC.

The table lists this clone with a count of one. The rearrangement uses TRBV7-9 and TRBJ2-3; no clear D. V lost 0 bases to trimming and J lost 0 bases, with 7 bases between them. The CDR3 has 15 amino acids. Germline-derived CDR1 and CDR2 are SEHNR and FQNEAQ (reference sequence). The CDR3 loop reads CASSLADPSTDTQYF. As DNA, the CDR3 is TGTGCCAGCAGCTTAGCGGACCCTAGCACAGATACGCAGTATTTT.

V gene TRBV5-1 combines with J gene TRBJ1-6, with D possibly matching TRBD1 (6 bases). This CDR3 region has 17 residues. Germline CDR1 SGHRS, CDR2 YFSETQ. V lost 4 bases and J lost 0, with 14 bases in between. The CDR3 here is CASSPTTGSSYNSPLHF. CDR3 DNA sequence: TGCGCCAGCAGCCCGACTACAGGGAGCTCCTATAATTCACCCCTCCACTTT.

The chain carries TRBV12-5 and TRBJ1-3; D unclear. The CDR3 is made up of 12 amino acids. V lost 6 bases to trimming and J lost 6 bases, with 9 bases between them. CDR1 is LGHNT and CDR2 is FRNRAP in the germline V gene. The CDR3 reads CASGPPENTIYF. The DNA for the CDR3 is TGTGCTAGTGGCCCCCCCGAAAACACCATATATTTT.

The chain carries TRBV25-1 and TRBJ1-1; D gene uncertain. CDR3 length: 15 amino acids. Germline V gene lookup returns CDR1 MGHDK and CDR2 SYGVNS. Trimming took 4 bases from V and 3 from J, leaving 15 bases between them. CDR3 in DNA: TGTGCCAGCAGTGTCTCACGGGTGGTAGACACTGAAGCTTTCTTT. It is translated as CASSVSRVVDTEAFF.

The J gene is TRBJ1-1, the V gene TRBV6-1; the match to TRBD1 covers 10 bases. Looked up from germline, CDR1 is MNHNS and CDR2 is SASEGT. Trimming at V came to 4 bases and at J to 0 bases, leaving 8 bases not matched to a gene. CDR3 length equals 17 residues. CDR3 loop: CASSGAGTGVLNTEAFF. Written as DNA, the CDR3 is TGTGCCAGCAGTGGTGCCGGGACAGGGGTCTTGAACACTGAAGCTTTCTTT.

This sequence joins TRBV7-9 and TRBJ1-3; 8 bases match TRBD1. Germline V CDR1 and CDR2: SEHNR, FQNEAQ (reference sequence). The CDR3 extends over 15 amino acids. Trimming took 5 bases from V and 4 from J; bases not matched to a gene: 7. The CDR3 spells CASSTPGTGGNTIYF. The DNA for the CDR3 is TGTGCCAGCAGCACCCCCGGGACAGGCGGAAACACCATATATTTT. The full variable domain, rest sourced from reference TRBV7-9 and TRBJ1-3, is DTGVSQNPRHKITKRGQNVTFRCDPISEHNRLYWYRQTLGQGPEFLTYFQNEAQLEKSRLLSDRFSAERPKGSFSTLEIQRTEQGDSAMYLCASSTPGTGGNTIYFGEGSWLTVV.

In its sample, this clone was seen a few times. The chain couples TRBV5-4 to TRBJ2-7; D gene ambiguous. CDR1 is SGHNT, CDR2 YYREEE, per germline (reference sequence). V dropped 0 bases and J dropped 3 bases, with 7 bases sitting between them. This CDR3 comprises 13 residues. CDR3: CASSLGLRYEQYF. CDR3 sequence (DNA): TGTGCCAGCAGCTTGGGTCTTCGCTACGAGCAGTACTTC.

V and J are TRBV6-2 or TRBV6-3 and TRBJ2-3, with 12 bases matching TRBD2. Germline V gene sequence: CDR1 MNHEY, CDR2 SVGEGT. Trimming at V came to 0 bases and at J to 0 bases, leaving 7 bases not matched to a gene. CDR3 length: 19 residues. DNA for the CDR3: TGTGCCAGCAGTTACTCAGGACTAGCGGGGATCTTTAGCACAGATACGCAGTATTTT. This encodes CASSYSGLAGIFSTDTQYF.

The chain joins TRBV4-1 to TRBJ2-6; 10 positions agree with TRBD1. Germline CDR1 and CDR2: MGHRA and YSYEKL. The J segment lost 0 bases and the V segment lost 2 bases, leaving 13 bases of the junction unmatched. This CDR3 has 21 amino acids. The DNA of the CDR3 is TGCGCCAGCAGCCAATTCCCCGGGAGGGGGACAGGGGACTCTGGGGCCAACGTCCTGACTTTC. The encoded protein is CASSQFPGRGTGDSGANVLTF.

The rearrangement joins TRBV3-1 (or the pseudogene TRBV3-2) to TRBJ1-1, with 7 bases identical to TRBD1. CDR1 and CDR2 (germline): LGHDT, YNNKEL (reference sequence). The CDR3 covers 13 residues. Trimming cost V 4 bases and J 8 bases; bases outside gene matches: 7. The CDR3 sequence is CASSLGSTGEAFF. The CDR3 DNA sequence: TGTGCCAGCAGCCTAGGATCGACAGGGGAAGCTTTCTTT.

V and J are TRBV5-5 and TRBJ1-6; TRBD1 matches 11 bases. Germline assignment: CDR1 SGHKS and CDR2 YYEKEE (reference sequence). The CDR3 contains 19 residues. V lost 0 bases, J lost 1 base, and 6 bases stayed unmatched. CDR3 DNA sequence: TGTGCCAGCAGCTTGGCCCCCGGGACAGGGGGTTCCTATAATTCACCCCTCCACTTT. Protein product: CASSLAPGTGGSYNSPLHF.

Only one count was recorded for this clone. This chain links TRBV7-2 with TRBJ2-7; 7 bases agree with TRBD1. CDR1 and CDR2 (germline): SGHTA, FQGNSA. With 7 bases clipped from V and 7 bases from J, the junction kept 10 bases outside the gene matches. This CDR3 has 13 residues. The CDR3, as DNA: TGTGCCAGCAAAAAGAGGGACAGCGAGGAGCAGTACTTC. Its protein is CASKKRDSEEQYF.

This sequence joins TRBV19 and TRBJ2-4, with TRBD2 matching over 8 bases. CDR1 and CDR2 from the germline V gene are LNHDA and SQIVND (reference sequence). The CDR3 covers 16 residues. V shed 6 bases and J 0 bases; nucleotides not matched to a gene: 7. CDR3 coding DNA: TGTGCCAGTAGCCAAGTAGCGGGGTTAGCCAAAAACATTCAGTACTTC. Translated: CASSQVAGLAKNIQYF.

V usage is TRBV7-9 and J usage is TRBJ2-1, with TRBD2 matching 7 bases. CDR1 SEHNR and CDR2 FQNEAQ come from the germline V gene (reference sequence). CDR3 length: 14 amino acids. Losses at the gene ends were 8 bases for V and 3 bases for J; bases not matched to a gene: 7. As DNA, the CDR3 is TGTGCCAGCGGGGGAGGGCGGGACTACAATGAGCAGTTCTTC. Translation gives CASGGGRDYNEQFF.

The chain joins TRBV4-3 to TRBJ1-2; D gene ambiguous. Trimming removed 0 bases from V and 3 bases from J, with 11 bases in between. Germline CDR1 LGHNA, CDR2 YSLEER. The CDR3 runs 15 residues. DNA of the CDR3: TGCGCCAGCAGCCAAGACGGGAGCGCCTACTATGGCTACACCTTC. This gives the protein CASSQDGSAYYGYTF.

This chain connects TRBV4-2 to TRBJ2-7; D unclear. The CDR3 loop spans 16 amino acids. Germline values: CDR1 LGHNA, CDR2 YNFKEQ. V was cut by 4 bases and J by 4 bases, with 20 bases left in between. CDR3 sequence (DNA): TGTGCCAGCAGCCTACAACGGGCCGTTGAAGGGTACGAGCAGTACTTC. Its protein product is CASSLQRAVEGYEQYF.

The chain links TRBV6-5 to TRBJ1-3; D ambiguous. Per the germline V gene, CDR1 is MNHEY and CDR2 is SVGAGI. The CDR3 covers 14 residues. Trimming took 3 bases from V and 6 from J, leaving 12 bases between them. The CDR3: CASSYQDRQNTIYF. The CDR3 coding sequence is TGTGCCAGCAGTTATCAGGACCGGCAAAACACCATATATTTT.

The V gene is TRBV6-5, the J gene TRBJ1-6; no clear D gene. CDR1 and CDR2 from the germline V gene are MNHEY and SVGAGI. This CDR3 has 14 residues. The ends were cut back, 6 bases at V and 7 bases at J, with 13 bases in the middle. The CDR3 loop reads CASRHSRTNSPLHF. CDR3 in DNA: TGTGCCAGCAGGCACAGCAGGACCAATTCACCCCTCCACTTT.